Listed here are 22 T cell receptor beta chains from one sample, sequenced in a study of identical twins. MiXCR, applied by TCRdb to the 5' RACE reads, yields one record per CDR3 protein. The sample has under 250,000 distinct CDR3 sequences; around 8% are singletons. These data were also reused for a study on yellow fever vaccine responses in identical twins.

The sample comprised memory (CD45RO+) T cells sorted from blood. Receptor source: a woman younger than 30 in good health.

This chain uses TRBV30 with TRBJ2-7, with TRBD1 matching over 9 bases. Germline lookup yields CDR1 GTSNPN and CDR2 SVGIG (reference sequence). This CDR3 is 14 amino acids long. J gave up 0 bases and V 4 bases, and 4 bases lay outside the gene matches. In nucleotides, the CDR3 is TGTGCCTGGAACCGGGACAGGGCCTCCTACGAGCAGTACTTC. Translated, it gives CAWNRDRASYEQYF.

This clonotype came up a few times. This chain links TRBV4-3 with TRBJ2-7, with TRBD1 identical over 9 bases. The CDR3 has 15 amino acids. V gave up 1 base and J gave up 4 bases; unmatched junction bases: 5. CDR1 is LGHNA and CDR2 is YSLEER in the germline V gene. CDR3 nucleotides: TGCGCCAGCAGCCAAGGACAGGGGGGGCTTTACGAGCAGTACTTC. This codes for CASSQGQGGLYEQYF.

This clonotype was observed a handful of times. This sequence joins TRBV10-2 and TRBJ1-1, with D unresolved. Trimming left V 5 bases short and J 5 bases short, with 9 bases between. This CDR3 comprises 12 residues. Germline V gene lookup returns CDR1 WSHSY and CDR2 SAAADI. CDR3 region: CASSIGLTEAFF. CDR3 DNA: TGCGCCAGCAGTATCGGGCTGACTGAAGCTTTCTTT.

This chain links TRBV20-1 with TRBJ1-6; D might be TRBD1 (6 bases). Per germline, CDR1 DFQATT and CDR2 SNEGSKA (reference sequence). The CDR3 spans 17 residues. V shed 3 bases and J shed 0 bases, with 15 bases lying between them. This CDR3 is CSASSDSLGSYNSPLHF. CDR3 bases: TGCAGTGCTAGTTCGGACAGCCTGGGCTCCTATAATTCACCCCTCCACTTT.

This clonotype was counted many times. The chain recombines TRBV27 with TRBJ1-4; a weak D match, TRBD1 (5 bases). Germline CDR1 is MNHEY and CDR2 is SMNVEV (reference sequence). The V end was cut by 3 bases, the J end by 7 bases, with 18 bases between. There are 16 residues in the CDR3. CDR3: CASSFSPGTALEKLFF. The CDR3 DNA follows: TGTGCCAGCAGTTTCTCTCCAGGGACGGCGCTTGAAAAACTGTTTTTT.

The chain joins TRBV4-3 to TRBJ2-3; 10 bases fit TRBD2. The CDR3 has 17 residues. CDR1 and CDR2 (germline): LGHNA, YSLEER. Germline trimming cut 6 bases from V and 3 bases from J; bases unmatched to any gene: 12. The CDR3 region is CASRQARAGGPTDTQYF. Written as DNA, the CDR3 is TGCGCCAGCAGGCAGGCCCGAGCGGGAGGGCCGACAGATACGCAGTATTTT.

In its sample, this clonotype was seen many times. The CDR3 reads CAIRRGQEAYEQYF. CDR3 nucleotides: TGTGCCATTAGAAGGGGACAGGAGGCCTACGAGCAGTACTTC. The chain is built from TRBV28 and TRBJ2-7; 8 nucleotides align to TRBD1. Germline V gene lookup returns CDR1 MDHEN and CDR2 SYDVKM. The ends lost 10 bases at V and 2 bases at J; junction bases unmatched: 10. The CDR3 is made up of 14 amino acids.

This sequence joins TRBV4-3 and TRBJ2-7; possible D gene TRBD1, 6 bases. Looked up from germline, CDR1 is LGHNA and CDR2 is YSLEER. CDR3 length: 17 amino acids. Trimming took 3 bases from V and 1 from J, leaving 19 bases between them. CDR3 in amino acids: CASSQGVGQSPSYEQYF. CDR3 DNA: TGCGCCAGCAGCCAGGGGGTCGGACAGAGCCCATCCTACGAGCAGTACTTC.

This clonotype was recorded at least ten times. The genes are TRBV5-1 and TRBJ2-2; D might be TRBD1 (6 bases). The CDR3 contains 14 residues. Germline CDR1 reads SGHRS; CDR2 reads YFSETQ. Trimming stripped 4 bases from V and 6 bases from J, with 13 bases between. The CDR3 protein is CASSPAGVAGELFF. In DNA, the CDR3 is TGCGCCAGCAGCCCGGCAGGGGTGGCCGGGGAGCTGTTTTTT.

The rearrangement uses TRBV20-1 and TRBJ2-5, with 8 bases fitting TRBD2. Trimming took 0 bases from V and 2 from J; bases not matched to a gene: 8. The CDR3 is 16 amino acids. Germline values: CDR1 DFQATT, CDR2 SNEGSKA (reference sequence). The CDR3 bases are TGCAGTGCTAGAGATCCGGCTAGCGGGTTTCAAGAGACCCAGTACTTC. Translation gives CSARDPASGFQETQYF.

This clonotype was found a few times. The chain recombines TRBV7-8 with TRBJ2-4; tentative D call: TRBD2 (5 bases). From germline, CDR1 is SGHVS and CDR2 FQNEAQ. This CDR3 has 16 amino acids. V lost 5 bases, J lost 0 bases, and 14 bases lay in between. The CDR3 nucleotides are TGTGCCAGCAGCCCCCTCCGGGAAATAGCCAAAAACATTCAGTACTTC. It specifies CASSPLREIAKNIQYF. Full variable domain (remainder filled in from reference TRBV7-8 and TRBJ2-4): GAGVSQSPRYKVAKRGQDVALRCDPISGHVSLFWYQQALGQGPEFLTYFQNEAQLDKSGLPSDRFFAERPEGSVSTLKIQRTQQEDSAVYLCASSPLREIAKNIQYFGAGTRLSVL.

The CDR3 region is CASSEGTGIRDTQYF. In DNA form, the CDR3 reads TGTGCCAGCAGTGAAGGGACAGGGATTAGAGATACGCAGTATTTT. J is TRBJ2-3 and V is TRBV2; 8 positions match TRBD1. From germline, CDR1 is SNHLY and CDR2 FYNNEI. The CDR3 spans 15 residues. V shed 1 base, J shed 5 bases, and the junction held 5 bases outside the gene matches.

This clonotype was seen more than once but under ten times. This chain joins TRBV3-1 and TRBJ2-5; D not certain. Trimming took off 1 base at V and 1 base at J, with 7 bases between the two ends. Germline lookup yields CDR1 LGHDT and CDR2 YNNKEL (reference sequence). The CDR3 sequence is 14 residues long. The CDR3 protein is CASSQAPSQETQYF. The CDR3 DNA follows: TGTGCCAGCAGCCAAGCACCCAGCCAAGAGACCCAGTACTTC.

This clonotype was observed a handful of times. This chain uses TRBV10-3 with TRBJ2-7; TRBD1 matches 7 bases. CDR1 and CDR2 from the germline V gene are ENHRY and SYGVKD. The V segment lost 6 bases and the J segment 0 bases; nucleotides outside the gene matches: 11. The CDR3 length is 16 residues. In DNA form, the CDR3 reads TGTGCCATCAGGAAGGGGACAGCCGGTAGCTCCTACGAGCAGTACTTC. Translated: CAIRKGTAGSSYEQYF.

The CDR3 DNA sequence: TGCGCCAGCAGCCCCGGGACACAGGATTCACCCCTCCACTTT. Its protein product is CASSPGTQDSPLHF. This chain links TRBV5-1 with TRBJ1-6, with a tentative D call TRBD1 (6 bases). Germline assignment: CDR1 SGHRS and CDR2 YFSETQ. The CDR3 runs 14 residues. Trimming left V 4 bases short and J 8 bases short, with 13 bases between.

This clonotype was counted only a few times. This rearrangement joins TRBV28 to TRBJ2-7, with TRBD2 matching over 8 bases. This CDR3 has 15 amino acids. Germline V gives CDR1 MDHEN, CDR2 SYDVKM. V lost 4 bases to trimming and J lost 3 bases; unmatched junction nucleotides: 8. The CDR3 is CASSSNSGTHYEQYF. The CDR3 DNA reads TGTGCCAGCAGTTCCAATAGCGGGACCCACTACGAGCAGTACTTC.

This clonotype was found a few times. The chain uses TRBV27 and TRBJ1-4, with D possibly being TRBD1 (5 bases). V lost 0 bases and J lost 7, with 12 bases in between. Germline V lookup: CDR1 MNHEY, CDR2 SMNVEV (reference sequence). This CDR3 spans 15 amino acids. The CDR3 region has the DNA TGTGCCAGCAGTTTATCGCAGACAGTTGCTGAAAAACTGTTTTTT. The encoded protein is CASSLSQTVAEKLFF.

The chain links TRBV6-1 to TRBJ1-2; no clear D gene. Trimming took off 2 bases at V and 0 bases at J, with 10 bases between the two ends. The CDR3 contains 15 residues. Germline lookup yields CDR1 MNHNS and CDR2 SASEGT. This CDR3 is CASSERRRTNYGYTF. In nucleotides, the CDR3 is TGTGCCAGCAGTGAACGGCGCCGTACTAACTATGGCTACACCTTC.

This clonotype was counted many times. The V and J genes are TRBV12-3 or TRBV12-4 and TRBJ2-7, with 11 bases identical to TRBD1. The V gene end was trimmed by 6 bases and the J gene end by 6 bases; junction bases not matched to a gene: 10. The CDR3 runs 15 residues. The CDR3, as DNA: TGTGCCAGCAGCGACCGGGACAGGGGGAGGTCCGAGCAGTACTTC. This gives the protein CASSDRDRGRSEQYF.

V is TRBV12-3 or TRBV12-4 and J is TRBJ1-1; TRBD1 matches 9 bases. V lost 3 bases to trimming and J lost 7 bases; unmatched junction nucleotides: 6. This CDR3 comprises 14 residues. The CDR3 reads CASSLTPGQGEAFF. The CDR3, as DNA: TGTGCCAGCAGTTTGACTCCGGGACAGGGTGAAGCTTTCTTT.

This clonotype was counted between two and nine times. This CDR3 reads CSAREWETQYF. The CDR3 coding sequence is TGCAGTGCTAGAGAATGGGAGACCCAGTACTTC. The V gene is TRBV20-1, the J gene TRBJ2-5; D ambiguous. V was clipped by 0 bases and J by 5 bases, with 4 bases between them. The CDR3 is made up of 11 amino acids. Looked up from germline, CDR1 is DFQATT and CDR2 is SNEGSKA (reference sequence).

This clonotype was counted many times. The chain carries TRBV27 and TRBJ2-7, with 7 nucleotides matching TRBD2. CDR1 is MNHEY, CDR2 SMNVEV, per germline (reference sequence). The V gene end was trimmed by 5 bases and the J gene end by 7 bases; junction bases not matched to a gene: 17. CDR3 length equals 16 residues. The CDR3 here is CASSEVGRDPRKEQYF. Written as DNA, the CDR3 is TGTGCCAGCAGTGAAGTGGGGAGGGACCCCAGGAAAGAGCAGTACTTC.